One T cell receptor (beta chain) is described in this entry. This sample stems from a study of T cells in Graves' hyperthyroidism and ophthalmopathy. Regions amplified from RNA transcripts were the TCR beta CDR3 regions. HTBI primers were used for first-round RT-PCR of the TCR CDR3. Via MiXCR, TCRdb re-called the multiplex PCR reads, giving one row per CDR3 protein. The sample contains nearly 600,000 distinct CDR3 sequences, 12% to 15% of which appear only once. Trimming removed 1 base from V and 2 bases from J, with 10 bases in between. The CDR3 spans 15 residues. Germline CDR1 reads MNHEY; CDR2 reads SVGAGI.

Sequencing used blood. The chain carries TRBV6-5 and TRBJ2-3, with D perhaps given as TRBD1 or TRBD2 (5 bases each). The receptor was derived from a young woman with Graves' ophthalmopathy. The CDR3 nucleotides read TGTGCCAGCAGTTACTTTGGGGACCACACAGATACGCAGTATTTT. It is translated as CASSYFGDHTDTQYF.